A single sample gave rise to the 23 T cell receptor beta chains below, sequenced in a study of T cell responses to AZD1222 COVID-19 vaccine. TCRdb keeps only in-frame clones here, not all; method: immunoSEQ multiplex PCR. Among about 140,000 clones, approximately 92% were seen once, and the ten largest hold approximately 7%. Material: peripheral blood, obtained 28 days after the second AZD1222 dose. The receptor source for this set is an adult who received the AZD1222 COVID-19 vaccine.

This clone was picked up a small number of times. The rearrangement joins TRBV14 to TRBJ1-2; 7 nucleotides agree with TRBD1. CDR1 is SGHDN, CDR2 FVKESK, per germline. CDR3 size: 13 residues. The trim removed 4 bases at V and 4 bases at J, leaving 3 bases unmatched. The DNA of the CDR3 is TGTGCCAGCAGCCCCGGGACAGTCTATGGCTACACCTTC. Translating it yields CASSPGTVYGYTF.

Worth noting for this clone: Different DNA sequences within this sample yield the same CDR3. The CDR3 DNA sequence: TGTGCCTGGAGTGTCGGTGGGGGGGGTGAAAAACTGTTTTTT. Its protein product is CAWSVGGGGEKLFF. The J gene is TRBJ1-4, the V gene TRBV30, with D possibly being TRBD1 (5 bases). This CDR3 spans 14 amino acids. Trimming shortened V by 0 bases and J by 7 bases, and 12 bases separated the two germline ends. CDR1 is GTSNPN, CDR2 SVGIG, per germline (reference sequence). The whole variable domain, remainder taken from reference TRBV30 and TRBJ1-4, is SQTIHQWPATLVQPVGSPLSLECTVEGTSNPNLYWYRQAAGRGLQLLFYSVGIGQISSEVPQNLSASRPQDRQFILSSKKLLLSDSGFYLCAWSVGGGGEKLFFGSGTQLSVL.

The chain is built from TRBV15 and TRBJ2-3; D remains unclear. With 1 base removed from V and 7 bases from J, the gap between germline ends came to 18 bases. CDR3 length: 16 residues. Looked up from germline, CDR1 is LNHNV and CDR2 is YYDKDF (reference sequence). CDR3 coding DNA: TGTGCCACCAGCAGAGTTTTCCCGTTAAAGAGCAATACGCAGTATTTT. Amino acid sequence: CATSRVFPLKSNTQYF.

The chain recombines TRBV6-5 with TRBJ1-2, with a weak D call TRBD1 (6 bases). V was shortened by 2 bases and J by 6 bases, with 13 bases between the two germline ends. CDR1 is MNHEY, CDR2 SVGAGI, per germline. This CDR3 is 14 amino acids long. CDR3 sequence: CASSYLPGADGYTF. In DNA form, the CDR3 reads TGTGCCAGCAGTTACCTCCCAGGGGCTGATGGCTACACCTTC.

The J gene is TRBJ2-5, the V gene TRBV28, with 8 bases that match TRBD1. The CDR3 has 16 residues. Germline values: CDR1 MDHEN, CDR2 SYDVKM. The V segment lost 0 bases and the J segment 3 bases; nucleotides outside the gene matches: 6. Here the CDR3 DNA reads TGTGCCAGCAGTTTATGGGGGACAGGACCTAAAGAGACCCAGTACTTC. Translation: CASSLWGTGPKETQYF.

The rearrangement uses TRBV7-9 and TRBJ2-7, with D possibly matching TRBD1 (5 bases). Trimming shortened V by 5 bases and J by 3 bases, and 14 bases separated the two germline ends. Germline CDR1 and CDR2: SEHNR and FQNEAQ (reference sequence). This CDR3 is 14 amino acids long. In DNA form, the CDR3 reads TGTGCCAGCAGCCTGGACGTGCAGGGCTACGAGCAGTACTTC. Protein: CASSLDVQGYEQYF.

Turning to this clone: Here the CDR3 omits its conserved ending phenylalanine or tryptophan, so a read error is the likely source. Because the CDR3's place on the DNA is in doubt, the DNA is left out and the CDR3 is given as listed by TCRdb. V is TRBV7-9 and J is TRBJ1-5. The CDR3 region is 12 residues in length, termini included. CDR1 and CDR2 (germline): SEHNR, FQNEAQ (reference sequence). CDR3 loop: CASSFSGGNQHL.

This clone was detected once. CDR3 coding DNA: TGTGCCAGCAGTGAAGAAGACTATATATCTGGAAACATTCAGTACTTC. Its translation is CASSEEDYISGNIQYF. The genes are TRBV25-1 and TRBJ2-4, with a possible D match to TRBD2 (5 bases). The CDR3 sequence is 16 residues long. Trimming removed 2 bases from V and 6 bases from J, with 17 bases in between. From germline, CDR1 is MGHDK and CDR2 SYGVNS.

The chain is built from TRBV4-1 and TRBJ1-5; tentatively, D is TRBD1 (6 bases). The germline V and J ends were trimmed by 4 bases and 6 bases, with 13 bases remaining between them. This CDR3 region has 14 residues. CDR1 is MGHRA and CDR2 is YSYEKL in the germline V gene. This CDR3 reads CASSPETGPQPQHF. CDR3 in DNA: TGCGCCAGCAGCCCCGAGACAGGTCCTCAGCCCCAGCATTTT.

DNA of the CDR3: TGTGCCAGCAGTTTAGGGGACAGCTCCTACGAGCAGTACTTC. This codes for CASSLGDSSYEQYF. V is TRBV28 and J is TRBJ2-7, with 7 nucleotides matching TRBD1. From germline, CDR1 is MDHEN and CDR2 SYDVKM. CDR3 length: 14 amino acids. V lost 2 bases and J lost 0; bases outside the gene matches: 1.

The chain combines TRBV4-3 with TRBJ1-5; no reliable D call. This CDR3 comprises 15 residues. Germline V lookup: CDR1 LGHNA, CDR2 YSLEER. V shed 0 bases and J shed 7 bases, with 13 bases lying between them. In DNA form, the CDR3 reads TGCGCCAGCAGCCAAGATTCCTCCCCAAGGCAGCCCCAGCATTTT. Amino acids: CASSQDSSPRQPQHF.

This clone was seen a single time. The chain couples TRBV28 to TRBJ2-7, with 7 bases matching TRBD1. Germline V gene data show CDR1 as MDHEN and CDR2 as SYDVKM. This CDR3 region has 13 residues. Trimming removed 9 bases from V and 6 bases from J; junction bases left unmatched: 11. Here the CDR3 DNA reads TGTGCCAGTGTCGGGACAGTATTTGTCGAGCAGTACTTC. Translating gives CASVGTVFVEQYF.

The chain uses TRBV27 and TRBJ2-6, with TRBD1 matching 10 bases. CDR1 and CDR2 from the germline V gene are MNHEY and SMNVEV (reference sequence). The trim removed 5 bases at V and 0 bases at J, leaving 4 bases unmatched. This CDR3 has 17 residues. Here the CDR3 reads CASSPGTGASGANVLTF. CDR3 DNA sequence: TGTGCCAGCAGTCCCGGGACAGGGGCCTCTGGGGCCAACGTCCTGACTTTC.

The chain combines TRBV19 with TRBJ1-2, with D hard to call. CDR3 length: 14 amino acids. The germline CDR1 and CDR2 sequences are LNHDA and SQIVND (reference sequence). Trimming shortened V by 10 bases and J by 8 bases, and 23 bases separated the two germline ends. The CDR3: CANPPCGQARGYTF. CDR3 bases: TGTGCCAACCCCCCTTGCGGGCAGGCGAGGGGCTACACCTTC.

The J gene is TRBJ1-1, the V gene TRBV5-8, with TRBD1 matching over 9 bases. Germline V lookup: CDR1 SGHTS, CDR2 YDEGEE. This CDR3 is 14 amino acids long. Trimming cost V 6 bases and J 1 base; bases outside gene matches: 4. The CDR3 sequence: CASTADRGNTEAFF. The CDR3 nucleotides read TGTGCCAGCACAGCGGACAGGGGGAACACTGAAGCTTTCTTT.

This chain links TRBV18 with TRBJ2-7; D gene unclear. Germline V gives CDR1 KGHSH, CDR2 LQKENI. This CDR3 is built from 15 residues. V was shortened by 2 bases and J by 3 bases, with 14 bases between the two germline ends. CDR3 bases: TGTGCCAGCTCACCAGAGCGAAAGATCAACTACGAGCAGTACTTC. As protein: CASSPERKINYEQYF.

The chain couples TRBV5-1 to TRBJ1-1; no reliable D call. Germline CDR1 SGHRS, CDR2 YFSETQ. The CDR3 extends over 13 amino acids. Trimming stripped 0 bases from V and 7 bases from J, with 10 bases between. CDR3 region: CASSLVGSHEAFF. The CDR3 coding sequence is TGCGCCAGCAGCTTGGTAGGCTCTCATGAAGCTTTCTTT.

This rearrangement joins TRBV7-9 to TRBJ1-5; the D is unclear. The CDR3 covers 13 residues. The germline V and J ends were trimmed by 0 bases and 5 bases, with 5 bases remaining between them. Per germline, CDR1 SEHNR and CDR2 FQNEAQ (reference sequence). The CDR3 nucleotides read TGTGCCAGCAGCTTAGCGCAGGATCAGCCCCAGCATTTT. Translation gives CASSLAQDQPQHF.

The rearrangement links TRBV4-1 to TRBJ2-3, with 9 bases fitting TRBD2. The CDR3 runs to 16 residues. Germline CDR1 MGHRA, CDR2 YSYEKL. V dropped 1 base and J dropped 4; count of bases not matched to a gene: 6. CDR3 bases: TGCGCCAGCAGCCAAGGGTACAGCGGGGGGTCAGATACGCAGTATTTT. It yields the protein CASSQGYSGGSDTQYF.

This chain joins TRBV29-1 and TRBJ1-2; no reliable D call. The CDR3 sequence is 12 residues long. The ends were cut back, 6 bases at V and 8 bases at J, with 16 bases in the middle. The V gene's germline CDR1 is SQVTM and CDR2 ANQGSEA. For the CDR3, the DNA is TGCAGCGTCATCAGGTCCCTCGGGGGCTACACCTTC. It yields the protein CSVIRSLGGYTF.

This clone has just one count. The gene calls are TRBV5-6 and TRBJ2-1; TRBD1 aligns across 7 bases. Looked up from germline, CDR1 is SGHDT and CDR2 is YYEEEE. V trimming: 4 bases; J trimming: 6 bases; junction bases outside the gene matches: 16. This CDR3 contains 17 residues. CDR3 in amino acids: CASSRSQLRDRANEQFF. CDR3 in DNA: TGTGCCAGCAGCCGAAGCCAACTAAGGGACAGAGCCAATGAGCAGTTCTTC.

V usage is TRBV6-6 and J usage is TRBJ2-2; the D gene is possibly TRBD1 (6 bases). CDR3 size: 12 residues. Trimming shortened V by 6 bases and J by 7 bases, and 9 bases separated the two germline ends. The germline gives CDR1 MNHNY, CDR2 SVGAGI (reference sequence). The chain's CDR3 is CASSRTVGELFF. Here the CDR3 DNA reads TGTGCCAGCAGCCGGACAGTCGGGGAGCTGTTTTTT.

The genes are TRBV7-8 and TRBJ1-2; D unclear. V was cut by 0 bases and J by 6 bases, with 11 bases left in between. CDR1 and CDR2 (germline): SGHVS, FQNEAQ. This CDR3 has 14 residues. The chain's CDR3 is CASSLARRTDGYTF. CDR3 DNA: TGTGCCAGCAGCTTAGCACGCCGGACGGATGGCTACACCTTC.